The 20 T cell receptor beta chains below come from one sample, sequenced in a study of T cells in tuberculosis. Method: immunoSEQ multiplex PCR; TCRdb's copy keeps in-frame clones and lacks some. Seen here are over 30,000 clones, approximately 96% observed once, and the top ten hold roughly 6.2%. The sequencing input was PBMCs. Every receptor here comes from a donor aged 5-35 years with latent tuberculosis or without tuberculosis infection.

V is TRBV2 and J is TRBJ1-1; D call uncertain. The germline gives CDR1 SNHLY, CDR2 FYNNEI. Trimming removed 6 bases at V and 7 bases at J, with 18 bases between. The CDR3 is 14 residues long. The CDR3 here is CASRAAELVIEAFF. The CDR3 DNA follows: TGTGCCAGCAGGGCAGCTGAACTAGTCATTGAAGCTTTCTTT.

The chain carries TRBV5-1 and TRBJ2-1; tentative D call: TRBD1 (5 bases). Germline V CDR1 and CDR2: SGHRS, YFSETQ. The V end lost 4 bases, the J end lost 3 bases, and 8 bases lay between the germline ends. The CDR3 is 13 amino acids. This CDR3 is CASSRRGYNEQFF. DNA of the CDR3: TGCGCCAGCAGCCGAAGGGGCTACAATGAGCAGTTCTTC. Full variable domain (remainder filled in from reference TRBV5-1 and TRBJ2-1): KAGVTQTPRYLIKTRGQQVTLSCSPISGHRSVSWYQQTPGQGLQFLFEYFSETQRNKGNFPGRFSGRQFSNSRSEMNVSTLELGDSALYLCASSRRGYNEQFFGPGTRLTVL.

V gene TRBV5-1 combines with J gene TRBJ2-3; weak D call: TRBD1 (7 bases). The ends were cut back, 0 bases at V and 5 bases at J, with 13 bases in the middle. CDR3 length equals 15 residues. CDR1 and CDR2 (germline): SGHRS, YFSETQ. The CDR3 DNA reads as TGCGCCAGCAGCTTGGGGGCAGGGGGGCGAGATACGCAGTATTTT. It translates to CASSLGAGGRDTQYF.

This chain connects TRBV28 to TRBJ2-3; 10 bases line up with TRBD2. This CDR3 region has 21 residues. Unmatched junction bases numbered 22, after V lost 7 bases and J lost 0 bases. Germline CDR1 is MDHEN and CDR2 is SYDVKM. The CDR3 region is CASNHKWASGGKVRSTDTQYF. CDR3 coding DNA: TGTGCCAGCAACCATAAATGGGCTAGCGGGGGAAAGGTACGGAGCACAGATACGCAGTATTTT.

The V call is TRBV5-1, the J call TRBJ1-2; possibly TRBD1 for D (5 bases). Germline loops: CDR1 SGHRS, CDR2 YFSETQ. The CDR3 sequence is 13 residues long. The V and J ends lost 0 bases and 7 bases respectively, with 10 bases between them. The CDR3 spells CASSLAGRSGYTF. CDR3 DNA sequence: TGCGCCAGCAGCTTGGCAGGGAGGTCTGGCTACACCTTC.

CDR3 in DNA: TGTGCCAGCAGCTTGACAGGGAAGATTACTGAAGCTTTCTTT. Its protein product is CASSLTGKITEAFF. This chain links TRBV5-6 with TRBJ1-1, with D possibly matching TRBD1 (6 bases). The length of the CDR3 is 14 residues. The V gene's germline CDR1 is SGHDT and CDR2 YYEEEE. V gave up 1 base and J gave up 5 bases, with 12 bases separating them.

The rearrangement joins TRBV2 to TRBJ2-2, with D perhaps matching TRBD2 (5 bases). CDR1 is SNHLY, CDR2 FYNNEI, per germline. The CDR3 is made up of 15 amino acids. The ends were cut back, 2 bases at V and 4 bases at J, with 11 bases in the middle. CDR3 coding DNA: TGTGCCAGCAGTGAACACGGGGTGGGCACCGGGGAGCTGTTTTTT. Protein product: CASSEHGVGTGELFF.

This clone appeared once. The CDR3 DNA is TGTGCCAGCAGCTTATTTCCGACTAGCTCTTACGAGCAGTACTTC. Its translation: CASSLFPTSSYEQYF. V and J are TRBV11-2 and TRBJ2-7; 7 positions agree with TRBD2. Trimming took 2 bases from V and 4 from J; bases not matched to a gene: 8. This CDR3 contains 15 residues. Germline CDR1 and CDR2: SGHAT and FQNNGV. The whole variable domain, remainder taken from reference TRBV11-2 and TRBJ2-7, is EAGVAQSPRYKIIEKRQSVAFWCNPISGHATLYWYQQILGQGPKLLIQFQNNGVVDDSQLPKDRFSAERLKGVDSTLKIQPAKLEDSAVYLCASSLFPTSSYEQYFGPGTRLTVT.

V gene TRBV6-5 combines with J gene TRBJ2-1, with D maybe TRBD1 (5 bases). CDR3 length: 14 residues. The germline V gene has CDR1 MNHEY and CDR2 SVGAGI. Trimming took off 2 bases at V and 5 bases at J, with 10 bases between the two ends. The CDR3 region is CASSYSRADNEQFF. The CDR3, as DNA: TGTGCCAGCAGTTACAGCAGGGCGGACAATGAGCAGTTCTTC.

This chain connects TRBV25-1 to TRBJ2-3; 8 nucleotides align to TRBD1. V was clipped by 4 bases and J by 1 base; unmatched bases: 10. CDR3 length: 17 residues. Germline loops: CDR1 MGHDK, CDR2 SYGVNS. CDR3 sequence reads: CASSGGTGTGGTDTQYF. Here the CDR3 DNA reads TGTGCCAGCAGTGGGGGGACCGGGACAGGAGGCACAGATACGCAGTATTTT.

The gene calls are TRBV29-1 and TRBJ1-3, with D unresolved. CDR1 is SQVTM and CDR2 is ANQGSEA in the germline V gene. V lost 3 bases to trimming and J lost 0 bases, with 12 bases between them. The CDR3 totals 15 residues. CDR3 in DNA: TGCAGCGTTGATAGTGGGCTAATCTCTGGAAACACCATATATTTT. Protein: CSVDSGLISGNTIYF.

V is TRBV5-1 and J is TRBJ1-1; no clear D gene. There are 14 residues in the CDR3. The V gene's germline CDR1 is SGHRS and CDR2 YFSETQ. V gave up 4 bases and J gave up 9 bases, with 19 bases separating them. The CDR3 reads CASSGLGYEYKAFF. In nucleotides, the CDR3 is TGCGCCAGCAGCGGGCTGGGCTACGAATACAAAGCTTTCTTT.

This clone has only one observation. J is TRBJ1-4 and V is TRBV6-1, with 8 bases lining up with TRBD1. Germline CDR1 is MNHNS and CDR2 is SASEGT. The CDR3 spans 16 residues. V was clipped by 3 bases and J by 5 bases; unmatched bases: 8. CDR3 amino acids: CASSDLRGTGNEKLFF. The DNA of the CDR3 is TGTGCCAGCAGTGATCTCCGCGGGACAGGCAATGAAAAACTGTTTTTT.

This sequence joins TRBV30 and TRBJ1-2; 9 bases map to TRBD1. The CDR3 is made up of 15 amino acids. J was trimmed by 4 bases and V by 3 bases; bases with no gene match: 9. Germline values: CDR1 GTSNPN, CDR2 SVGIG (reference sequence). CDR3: CAWSPGQGDLYGYTF. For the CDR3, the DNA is TGTGCCTGGAGCCCGGGACAGGGAGACCTCTATGGCTACACCTTC.

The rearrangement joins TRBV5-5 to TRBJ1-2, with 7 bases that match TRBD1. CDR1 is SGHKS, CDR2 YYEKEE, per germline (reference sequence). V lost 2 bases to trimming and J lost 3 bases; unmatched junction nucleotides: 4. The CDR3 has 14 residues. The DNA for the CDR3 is TGTGCCAGCAGCTTTCGGACAGGCTACTATGGCTACACCTTC. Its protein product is CASSFRTGYYGYTF.

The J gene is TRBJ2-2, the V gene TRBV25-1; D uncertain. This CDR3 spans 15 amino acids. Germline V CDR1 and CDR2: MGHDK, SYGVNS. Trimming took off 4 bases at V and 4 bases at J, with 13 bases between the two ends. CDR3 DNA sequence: TGTGCCAGCAGTGTTGGGCAGAGCCTCACCGGGGAGCTGTTTTTT. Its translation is CASSVGQSLTGELFF.

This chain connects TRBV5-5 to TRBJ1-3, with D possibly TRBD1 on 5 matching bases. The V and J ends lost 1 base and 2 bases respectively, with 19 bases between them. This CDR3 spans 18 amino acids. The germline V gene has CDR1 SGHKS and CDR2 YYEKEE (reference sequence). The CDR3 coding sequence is TGTGCCAGCAGCTTGATGGTAGGGCAGGGAAACACTGGAAACACCATATATTTT. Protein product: CASSLMVGQGNTGNTIYF.

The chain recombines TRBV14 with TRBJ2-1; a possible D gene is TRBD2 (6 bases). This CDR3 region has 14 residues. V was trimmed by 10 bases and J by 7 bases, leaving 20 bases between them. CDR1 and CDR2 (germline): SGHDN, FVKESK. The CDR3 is CATTRLLASNEQFF. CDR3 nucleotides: TGTGCCACCACTCGGTTACTAGCTTCAAATGAGCAGTTCTTC.

In nucleotides, the CDR3 is TGTGCCAGCAGCGCTAAAGGGGTCACTAATGAAAAACTGTTTTTT. It specifies CASSAKGVTNEKLFF. The genes are TRBV11-2 and TRBJ1-4; D may be TRBD1 (5 bases). Trimming cost V 5 bases and J 2 bases, with 12 bases left between them. Looked up from germline, CDR1 is SGHAT and CDR2 is FQNNGV. This CDR3 is built from 15 residues.

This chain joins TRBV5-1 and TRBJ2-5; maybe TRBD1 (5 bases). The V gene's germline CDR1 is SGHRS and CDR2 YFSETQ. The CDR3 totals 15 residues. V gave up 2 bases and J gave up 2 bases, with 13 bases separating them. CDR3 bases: TGCGCCAGCAGCTTAAACGCAGGGAAACAAGAGACCCAGTACTTC. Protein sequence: CASSLNAGKQETQYF.